These 24 T cell receptor beta chains were sequenced from one sample in a study of blood T cell repertoires in COVID-19. Libraries were prepared by immunoSEQ multiplex PCR; TCRdb keeps only in-frame clonotypes and omits some of them. The sample includes 90,000 or so clones, 80% to 90% of them seen just once. Sequences were obtained from peripheral blood. The receptors come from a human donor in a cohort sampled during active COVID-19.

The chain is built from TRBV3-1 (or the pseudogene TRBV3-2) and TRBJ2-1, with 9 bases fitting TRBD1. The CDR3 loop spans 15 amino acids. Germline loops: CDR1 LGHDT, CDR2 YNNKEL (reference sequence). With V trimmed by 6 bases and J by 3 bases, 6 bases remained unmatched. Written as DNA, the CDR3 is TGTGCCAGCAGGTCCGGGACAGGGAACTACAATGAGCAGTTCTTC. It encodes CASRSGTGNYNEQFF.

This clone was found once. The chain uses TRBV5-1 and TRBJ1-3; D is unresolved. Trimming left V 0 bases short and J 3 bases short, with 4 bases between. Germline-derived CDR1 and CDR2 are SGHRS and YFSETQ. The CDR3 is 13 residues long. For the CDR3, the DNA is TGCGCCAGCAGCTTGGGCGGTGGAAACACCATATATTTT. It translates to CASSLGGGNTIYF.

The chain has TRBV9 and TRBJ2-7; D call uncertain. This CDR3 comprises 13 residues. Trimming cost V 4 bases and J 5 bases, with 13 bases left between them. The V gene's germline CDR1 is SGDLS and CDR2 YYNGEE. The DNA for the CDR3 is TGTGCCAGCAGCCCCTCAGTAGCAAACGAGCAGTACTTC. This encodes CASSPSVANEQYF.

J is TRBJ1-6 and V is TRBV7-2, with D uncertain. This CDR3 is built from 15 residues. V lost 1 base, J lost 10 bases, and 14 bases lay in between. CDR1 and CDR2 (germline): SGHTA, FQGNSA. The CDR3 sequence: CASSLVALTGSPLHF. As DNA, the CDR3 is TGTGCCAGCAGCTTAGTGGCGCTAACGGGGTCACCCCTCCACTTT.

This clone was counted a few times. The genes are TRBV5-1 and TRBJ2-1; 9 bases align to TRBD2. The CDR3 sequence is 16 residues long. Germline V gives CDR1 SGHRS, CDR2 YFSETQ. After removal of 4 bases from V and 4 bases from J, the junction contained 9 bases not matched to a gene. Written as DNA, the CDR3 is TGCGCCAGCAGCCCGTTGACTAGCGGATCATACAATGAGCAGTTCTTC. It yields the protein CASSPLTSGSYNEQFF.

This chain connects TRBV5-1 to TRBJ1-2; D might be TRBD1 (5 bases). Per germline, CDR1 SGHRS and CDR2 YFSETQ. V was trimmed by 5 bases and J by 6 bases, leaving 17 bases between them. The length of the CDR3 is 14 residues. CDR3 sequence: CASRFGAGMDGYTF. The DNA of the CDR3 is TGCGCCAGCAGATTTGGAGCAGGGATGGATGGCTACACCTTC.

This clone was observed a single time. Relative to the germline gene, one junction end is altered; a read error may explain this. V usage is TRBV7-3 and J usage is TRBJ2-3, with 10 bases aligning to TRBD1. Looked up from germline, CDR1 is SGHTA and CDR2 is FQGTGA. This CDR3 contains 14 residues. CDR3 sequence reads: CASSTTGGTDTQYF. The CDR3 coding sequence is TGTGCCAGCAGCACGACAGGGGGCACCGATACGCAGTATTTT.

The CDR3 region has the DNA TGTGCCAGTAGGGAATCTACAGGGAACGCTGCTGGCTACACCTTC. This codes for CASRESTGNAAGYTF. The genes are TRBV19 and TRBJ1-2; possible D gene TRBD1, 6 bases. The germline gives CDR1 LNHDA, CDR2 SQIVND (reference sequence). This CDR3 is built from 15 residues. The V end lost 6 bases, the J end lost 7 bases, and 21 bases lay between the germline ends. Based on the CDR3 plus reference TRBV19 and TRBJ1-2, the full variable domain is DGGITQSPKYLFRKEGQNVTLSCEQNLNHDAMYWYRQDPGQGLRLIYYSQIVNDFQKGDIAEGYSVSREKKESFPLTVTSAQKNPTAFYLCASRESTGNAAGYTFGSGTRLTVV.

This rearrangement joins TRBV28 to TRBJ2-4; 9 nucleotides match TRBD1. The CDR3 totals 16 residues. After removal of 6 bases from V and 8 bases from J, the junction contained 14 bases not matched to a gene. Germline CDR1 and CDR2: MDHEN and SYDVKM. CDR3 DNA sequence: TGTGCCAGCAGCAGCGGACGGACAGGGGCGTTGCACATTCAGTACTTC. This translates into CASSSGRTGALHIQYF.

V gene TRBV19 combines with J gene TRBJ1-2, with D possibly matching TRBD1 (5 bases). Germline V gene lookup returns CDR1 LNHDA and CDR2 SQIVND (reference sequence). CDR3 length: 11 residues. V was cut by 10 bases and J by 8 bases, with 14 bases left in between. CDR3 amino acids: CATYDGGGYTF. Here the CDR3 DNA reads TGTGCCACCTACGACGGGGGAGGCTACACCTTC.

The chain joins TRBV27 to TRBJ2-7; 9 positions match TRBD1. The CDR3 spans 14 residues. V trimming: 6 bases; J trimming: 4 bases; junction bases outside the gene matches: 7. Germline V gene data show CDR1 as MNHEY and CDR2 as SMNVEV (reference sequence). CDR3 coding DNA: TGTGCCAGCAGCGCCGGGACAGGGAATTACGAGCAGTACTTC. Encoded protein: CASSAGTGNYEQYF.

The chain links TRBV28 to TRBJ1-1; D is uncertain. Germline CDR1 and CDR2: MDHEN and SYDVKM. V lost 8 bases and J 2 bases, leaving 6 bases between the germline ends. CDR3 length: 11 residues. In DNA form, the CDR3 reads TGTGCCAGCCGGGAAAACACTGAAGCTTTCTTT. This translates into CASRENTEAFF.

The rearrangement joins TRBV14 to TRBJ2-6; TRBD1 might be the D (7 bases). V was clipped by 5 bases and J by 2 bases, with 13 bases between them. CDR1 and CDR2 from the germline V gene are SGHDN and FVKESK. There are 16 residues in the CDR3. The DNA for the CDR3 is TGTGCCAGCAGCTCCGGAGGGGGCGCTGGGGCCAACGTCCTGACTTTC. The encoded protein is CASSSGGGAGANVLTF.

This chain links TRBV28 with TRBJ2-5; TRBD2 agrees at 11 bases. The CDR3 is 14 residues long. Germline V gene sequence: CDR1 MDHEN, CDR2 SYDVKM. V lost 5 bases and J lost 5; bases outside the gene matches: 4. The CDR3: CASSPLAGGETQYF. For the CDR3, the DNA is TGTGCCAGCAGTCCATTAGCGGGGGGGGAGACCCAGTACTTC.

This clone has a handful of counts. The chain is built from TRBV19 and TRBJ1-2; tentative D call: TRBD1 (6 bases). Trimming cost V 4 bases and J 4 bases, with 13 bases left between them. The germline V gene has CDR1 LNHDA and CDR2 SQIVND (reference sequence). The CDR3 runs 14 residues. DNA for the CDR3: TGTGCCAGTAGTAGGTCAGGGGTATCCTATGGCTACACCTTC. Protein product: CASSRSGVSYGYTF.

The rearrangement uses TRBV4-3 and TRBJ2-5, with a tentative D call TRBD2 (5 bases). Germline V gene data show CDR1 as LGHNA and CDR2 as YSLEER. CDR3 length: 13 residues. Between the trimmed V and J ends, which lost 5 bases and 5 bases, there was a span of 12 bases. DNA for the CDR3: TGCGCCAGCAGCTATTCAAGGAGGGAGACCCAGTACTTC. This translates into CASSYSRRETQYF.

This sequence joins TRBV7-9 and TRBJ1-1; 7 bases map to TRBD1. Trimming cost V 1 base and J 11 bases; bases outside gene matches: 4. CDR3 size: 12 residues. Germline CDR1 and CDR2: SEHNR and FQNEAQ (reference sequence). The DNA for the CDR3 is TGTGCCAGCAGCTTAGACAGGGGTGCGGCTTTCTTT. It encodes CASSLDRGAAFF.

This chain links TRBV18 with TRBJ2-3; possibly TRBD2 for D (5 bases). The V gene's germline CDR1 is KGHSH and CDR2 LQKENI. V lost 3 bases, J lost 2 bases, and 15 bases lay in between. The length of the CDR3 is 16 residues. CDR3 nucleotide sequence: TGTGCCAGCTCACCCCCAACTAGACCCGACACAGATACGCAGTATTTT. Protein product: CASSPPTRPDTDTQYF.

The rearrangement links TRBV18 to TRBJ2-1; 14 bases fit TRBD2. CDR3 size: 16 residues. The V gene end was trimmed by 3 bases and the J gene end by 4 bases; junction bases not matched to a gene: 2. The germline CDR1 and CDR2 sequences are KGHSH and LQKENI. The CDR3 DNA sequence: TGTGCCAGCTCACCGGGACTAGCGGGGGATTACAATGAGCAGTTCTTC. It yields the protein CASSPGLAGDYNEQFF.

The DNA of the CDR3 is TGTGCCAGCAGTACAGACAGGGGACCCGAGCAGTACTTC. This sequence encodes CASSTDRGPEQYF. The chain couples TRBV13 to TRBJ2-7; 8 bases line up with TRBD1. V was clipped by 6 bases and J by 6 bases; unmatched bases: 7. Germline lookup yields CDR1 PRHDT and CDR2 FYEKMQ (reference sequence). The CDR3 sequence is 13 residues long.

The chain carries TRBV18 and TRBJ2-5; tentatively, D is TRBD2 (6 bases). Germline values: CDR1 KGHSH, CDR2 LQKENI. V lost 8 bases and J 1 base, leaving 14 bases between the germline ends. The CDR3 consists of 14 residues. The CDR3 here is CASTGGAIQETQYF. In nucleotides, the CDR3 is TGTGCCAGCACCGGAGGGGCCATCCAAGAGACCCAGTACTTC.

The chain uses TRBV7-2 and TRBJ2-1; possibly TRBD1 for D (6 bases). The V end lost 0 bases, the J end lost 7 bases, and 13 bases lay between the germline ends. CDR3 length equals 15 residues. The germline V gene has CDR1 SGHTA and CDR2 FQGNSA. The CDR3 loop is CASSLAVAGVNEQFF. CDR3 nucleotides: TGTGCCAGCAGCTTAGCGGTCGCAGGGGTGAATGAGCAGTTCTTC.

This chain joins TRBV3-1 (or the pseudogene TRBV3-2) and TRBJ2-1; 7 nucleotides align to TRBD2. Unmatched junction bases numbered 15, after V lost 9 bases and J lost 4 bases. In germline, CDR1 is LGHDT, CDR2 YNNKEL (reference sequence). This CDR3 is 16 amino acids long. CDR3 bases: TGTGCCAGTTCGGGGATTCTAGCGGCCCCATACAATGAGCAGTTCTTC. Protein: CASSGILAAPYNEQFF.

CDR3 in amino acids: CAWRGDSSSYNSPLHF. As DNA, the CDR3 is TGTGCCTGGAGGGGGGACAGCAGCTCCTATAATTCACCCCTCCACTTT. The rearrangement links TRBV30 to TRBJ1-6; TRBD1 agrees at 7 bases. This CDR3 comprises 16 residues. With V trimmed by 3 bases and J by 0 bases, 5 bases remained unmatched. Germline CDR1 is GTSNPN and CDR2 is SVGIG (reference sequence).